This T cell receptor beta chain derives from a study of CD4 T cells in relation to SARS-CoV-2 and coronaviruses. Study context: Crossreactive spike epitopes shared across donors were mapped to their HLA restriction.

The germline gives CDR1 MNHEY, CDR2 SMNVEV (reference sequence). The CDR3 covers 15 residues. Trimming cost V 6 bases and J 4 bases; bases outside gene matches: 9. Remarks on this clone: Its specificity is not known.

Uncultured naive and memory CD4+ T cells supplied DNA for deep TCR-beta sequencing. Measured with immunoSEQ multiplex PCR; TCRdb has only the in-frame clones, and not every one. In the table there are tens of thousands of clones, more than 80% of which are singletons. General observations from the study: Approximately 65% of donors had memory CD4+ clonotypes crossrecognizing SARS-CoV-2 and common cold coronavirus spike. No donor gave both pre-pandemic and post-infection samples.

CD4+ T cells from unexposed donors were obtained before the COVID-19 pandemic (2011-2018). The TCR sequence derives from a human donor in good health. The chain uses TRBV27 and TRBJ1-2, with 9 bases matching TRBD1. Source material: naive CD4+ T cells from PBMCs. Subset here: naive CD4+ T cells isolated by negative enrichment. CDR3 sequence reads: CASRRDRVGSYGYTF. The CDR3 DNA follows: TGTGCCAGCAGACGGGACAGGGTGGGTAGCTATGGCTACACCTTC.